These 4 T cell receptor beta chains were sequenced from one sample in a study of shared clonotypes between healthy human individuals. Terminally differentiated effector memory CD45RA+ cells were excluded by CCR7 positive selection of CD45RO-negative cells. The data were produced by immunoSEQ multiplex PCR, yet TCRdb's version contains in-frame clones alone and is incomplete. The data hold hundreds of thousands of clones, with 90% to 95% observed a single time. Sequences were obtained from naive CD8+ T cells sorted from blood. The receptor source for this set is a woman aged 25 to 39 in good health.

The rearrangement joins TRBV9 to TRBJ1-6; possibly TRBD1 for D (5 bases). Germline lookup yields CDR1 SGDLS and CDR2 YYNGEE. Trimming shortened V by 0 bases and J by 10 bases, and 14 bases separated the two germline ends. CDR3 length: 15 residues. The CDR3 region has the DNA TGTGCCAGCAGCGTAGTCGGGGCCTCCGGATCACCCCTCCACTTT. Protein: CASSVVGASGSPLHF.

Concerning this clone itself: The junction departs from germline at one end; a sequencing error may be responsible. The chain couples TRBV28 to TRBJ2-7; no definite D call. The CDR3 totals 10 residues. Germline V CDR1 and CDR2: MDHEN, SYDVKM. The CDR3, as DNA: TGTGCCAGCAGCCGATACGGGCAGTACTTC. Its translation is CASSRYGQYF.

The chain employs TRBV25-1 and TRBJ1-5, with D unresolved. Germline CDR1 reads MGHDK; CDR2 reads SYGVNS. The CDR3 totals 14 residues. Trimming took 2 bases from V and 0 from J, leaving 5 bases between them. In nucleotides, the CDR3 is TGTGCCAGCAGTGAACTGGCTAGCAATCAGCCCCAGCATTTT. This translates into CASSELASNQPQHF.

The chain carries TRBV19 and TRBJ2-4; 11 bases agree with TRBD2. The ends lost 1 base at V and 0 bases at J; junction bases unmatched: 5. The CDR3 length is 18 residues. Germline values: CDR1 LNHDA, CDR2 SQIVND (reference sequence). The CDR3 spells CASSIVAGLAGAKNIQYF. The CDR3 nucleotides read TGTGCCAGTAGTATAGTAGCAGGACTAGCGGGAGCCAAAAACATTCAGTACTTC.